The clone carrying this T cell receptor (beta chain) has a count of ten or more. Its antigen is unknown. Time point in this sample: patch test 1, 2 weeks after DPC sensitization. Treatment described: therapeutic diphenylcyclopropenone sensitization with weekly scalp DPC. The library attached unique molecular identifiers to individual cDNA molecules. Using its own MiXCR run on the RACE reads, TCRdb lists one record per CDR3 protein. The table records approximately 340,000 distinct CDR3 sequences, around 7% of them present only once. The germline CDR1 and CDR2 sequences are SEHNR and FQNEAQ (reference sequence). The CDR3 runs 14 residues. The V and J ends lost 5 bases and 0 bases respectively, with 8 bases between them. The data were obtained in a study of human T cells and chemical hapten exposure. General study findings and limits: PT1 expanded TCR counts correlated positively with patch test score. No change in TCRs above 1 in 1000 frequency was produced by DPC sensitization.

The sequence came from a woman in her late teens or twenties with alopecia areata. Some clones in this sample may be carry-over from other donors' samples. The sample consisted of whole blood, taken in connection with sensitization to the hapten diphenylcyclopropenone (DPC). The J gene is TRBJ1-5, the V gene TRBV7-9, with no clear D. CDR3 sequence (DNA): TGTGCCAGCAGCGGAAACACTAGCAATCAGCCCCAGCATTTT. Protein: CASSGNTSNQPQHF.